The sequence of this T cell receptor (beta chain) was determined in a study of early T cells in non-severe SARS-CoV-2 infection. CDR1 and CDR2 (germline): SEHNR, FQNEAQ (reference sequence). The CDR3 is made up of 17 amino acids. V dropped 5 bases and J dropped 2 bases, with 18 bases sitting between them. One entry per CDR3 protein, called by TCRdb with MiXCR from the 5' RACE reads. The table has tens of thousands of distinct CDR3 sequences, approximately 9.2% seen once. The genes are TRBV7-9 and TRBJ2-2; tentatively, D is TRBD1 (5 bases). What was sequenced was whole blood. This TCR derives from an adult who was a healthcare worker with PCR-confirmed SARS-CoV-2 infection or an uninfected control (not recorded which). The CDR3 spells CASSKIRPTVNTGELFF. CDR3 DNA sequence: TGTGCCAGCAGCAAAATCCGGCCGACAGTTAACACCGGGGAGCTGTTTTTT.